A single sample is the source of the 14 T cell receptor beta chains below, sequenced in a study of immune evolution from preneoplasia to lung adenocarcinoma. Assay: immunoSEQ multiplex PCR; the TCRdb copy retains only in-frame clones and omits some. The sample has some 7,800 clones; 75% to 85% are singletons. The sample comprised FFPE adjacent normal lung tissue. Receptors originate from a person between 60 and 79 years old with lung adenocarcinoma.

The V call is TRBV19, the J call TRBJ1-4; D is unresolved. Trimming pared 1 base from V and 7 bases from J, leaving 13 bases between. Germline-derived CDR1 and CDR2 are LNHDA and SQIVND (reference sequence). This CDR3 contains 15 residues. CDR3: CASSIVWHFGEKLFF. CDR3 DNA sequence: TGTGCCAGTAGTATAGTTTGGCATTTCGGTGAAAAACTGTTTTTT.

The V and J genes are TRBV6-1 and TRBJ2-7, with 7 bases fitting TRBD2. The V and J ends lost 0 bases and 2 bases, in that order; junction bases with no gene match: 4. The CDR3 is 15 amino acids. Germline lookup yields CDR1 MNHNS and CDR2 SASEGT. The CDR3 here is CASSEAGSGPYEQYF. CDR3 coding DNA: TGTGCCAGCAGTGAAGCCGGTAGCGGGCCCTACGAGCAGTACTTC.

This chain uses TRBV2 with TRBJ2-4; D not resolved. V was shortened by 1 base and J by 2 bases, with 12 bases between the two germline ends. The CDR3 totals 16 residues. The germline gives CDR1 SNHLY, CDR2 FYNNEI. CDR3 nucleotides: TGTGCCAGCAGTGAAGGAGTACTCCCACCCAAAAACATTCAGTACTTC. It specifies CASSEGVLPPKNIQYF.

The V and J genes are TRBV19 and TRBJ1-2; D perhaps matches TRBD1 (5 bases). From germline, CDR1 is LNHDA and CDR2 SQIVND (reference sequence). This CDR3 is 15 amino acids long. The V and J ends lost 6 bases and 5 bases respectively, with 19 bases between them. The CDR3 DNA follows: TGTGCCAGTAGCTCCCAGGCCTCCGGGGGGTATGGCTACACCTTC. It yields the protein CASSSQASGGYGYTF.

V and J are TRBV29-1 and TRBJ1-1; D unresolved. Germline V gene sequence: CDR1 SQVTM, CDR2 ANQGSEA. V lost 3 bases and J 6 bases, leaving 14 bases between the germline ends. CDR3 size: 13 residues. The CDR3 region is CSVESATGPEAFF. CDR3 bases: TGCAGCGTTGAGTCCGCCACCGGCCCTGAAGCTTTCTTT.

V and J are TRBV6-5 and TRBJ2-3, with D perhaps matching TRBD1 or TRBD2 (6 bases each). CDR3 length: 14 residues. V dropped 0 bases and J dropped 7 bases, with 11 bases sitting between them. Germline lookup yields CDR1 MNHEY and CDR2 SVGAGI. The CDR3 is CASSYSSGAYTQYF. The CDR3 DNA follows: TGTGCCAGCAGTTACTCATCGGGGGCATATACGCAGTATTTT.

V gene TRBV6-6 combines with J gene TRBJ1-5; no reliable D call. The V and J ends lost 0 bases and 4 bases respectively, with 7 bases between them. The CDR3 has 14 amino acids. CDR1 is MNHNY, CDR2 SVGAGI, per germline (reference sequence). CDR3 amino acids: CASSYSSGNQPQHF. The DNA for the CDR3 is TGTGCCAGCAGTTACTCGAGCGGAAATCAGCCCCAGCATTTT.

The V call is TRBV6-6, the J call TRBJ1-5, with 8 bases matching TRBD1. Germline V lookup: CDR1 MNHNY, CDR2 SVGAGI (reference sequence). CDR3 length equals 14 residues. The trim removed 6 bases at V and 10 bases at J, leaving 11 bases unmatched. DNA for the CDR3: TGTGCCAGCAGAGAAACCGGGACAGGCCTACCCCAGCATTTT. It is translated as CASRETGTGLPQHF.

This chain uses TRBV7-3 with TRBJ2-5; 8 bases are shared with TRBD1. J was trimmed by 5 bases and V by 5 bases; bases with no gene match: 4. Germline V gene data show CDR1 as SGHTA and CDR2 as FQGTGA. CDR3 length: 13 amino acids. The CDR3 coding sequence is TGTGCCAGCAGCCCAGGGGGCTGGGAGACCCAGTACTTC. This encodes CASSPGGWETQYF.

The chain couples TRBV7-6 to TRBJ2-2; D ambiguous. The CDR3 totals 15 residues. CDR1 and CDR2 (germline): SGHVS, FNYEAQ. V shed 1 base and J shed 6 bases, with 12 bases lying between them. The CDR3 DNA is TGTGCCAGCAGCTTAGTATTGAACACCCCCGGGGAGCTGTTTTTT. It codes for CASSLVLNTPGELFF.

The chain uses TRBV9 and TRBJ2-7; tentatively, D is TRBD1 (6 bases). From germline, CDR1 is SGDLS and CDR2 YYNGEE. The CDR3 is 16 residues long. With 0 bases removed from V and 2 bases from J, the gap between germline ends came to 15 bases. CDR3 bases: TGTGCCAGCAGCGTAGGAGCAGGGGCCGGGCCCTACGAGCAGTACTTC. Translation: CASSVGAGAGPYEQYF.

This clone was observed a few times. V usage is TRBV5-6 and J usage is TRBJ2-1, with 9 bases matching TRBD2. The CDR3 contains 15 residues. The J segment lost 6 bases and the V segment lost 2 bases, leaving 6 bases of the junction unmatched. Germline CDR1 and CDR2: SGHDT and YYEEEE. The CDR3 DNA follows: TGTGCCAGCAGCTTCGTTAGCGGGGGAGGCAATGAGCAGTTCTTC. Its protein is CASSFVSGGGNEQFF.

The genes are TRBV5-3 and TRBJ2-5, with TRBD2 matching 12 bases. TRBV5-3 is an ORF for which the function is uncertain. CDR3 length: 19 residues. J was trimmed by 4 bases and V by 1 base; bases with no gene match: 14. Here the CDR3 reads CARSLPGTSGFKVGETQYF. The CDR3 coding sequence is TGTGCCAGAAGCTTGCCGGGGACTAGCGGGTTCAAGGTCGGAGAGACCCAGTACTTC.

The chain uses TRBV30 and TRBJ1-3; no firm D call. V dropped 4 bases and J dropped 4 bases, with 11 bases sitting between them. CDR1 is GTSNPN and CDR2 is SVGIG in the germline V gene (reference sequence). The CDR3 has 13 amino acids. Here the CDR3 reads CAWMREAGNTIYF. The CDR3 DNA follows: TGTGCCTGGATGAGGGAAGCAGGAAACACCATATATTTT.